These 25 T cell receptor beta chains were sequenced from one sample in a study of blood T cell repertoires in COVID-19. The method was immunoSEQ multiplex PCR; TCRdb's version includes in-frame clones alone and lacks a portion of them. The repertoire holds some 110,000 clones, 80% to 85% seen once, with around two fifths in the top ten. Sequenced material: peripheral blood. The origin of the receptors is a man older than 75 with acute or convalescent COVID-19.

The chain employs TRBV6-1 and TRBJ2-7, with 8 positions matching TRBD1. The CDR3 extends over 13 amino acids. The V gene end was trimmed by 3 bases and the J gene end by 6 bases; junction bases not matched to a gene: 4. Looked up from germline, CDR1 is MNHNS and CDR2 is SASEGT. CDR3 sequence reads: CASSDQGASEQYF. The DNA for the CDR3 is TGTGCCAGCAGTGATCAGGGGGCCAGCGAGCAGTACTTC.

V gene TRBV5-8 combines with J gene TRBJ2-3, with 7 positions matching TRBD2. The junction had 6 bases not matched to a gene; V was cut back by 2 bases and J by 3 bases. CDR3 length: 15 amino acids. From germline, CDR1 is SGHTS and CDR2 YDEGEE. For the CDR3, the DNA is TGTGCCAGCAGCTTTGGGGGGGTTTCAACAGATACGCAGTATTTT. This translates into CASSFGGVSTDTQYF.

The CDR3 DNA reads TGTGCCATCAGTGAGACAGGGACCTATGGCTACACCTTC. Translation: CAISETGTYGYTF. The chain has TRBV10-3 and TRBJ1-2; D might be TRBD1 (6 bases). This CDR3 region has 13 residues. Trimming removed 2 bases at V and 4 bases at J, with 8 bases between. Looked up from germline, CDR1 is ENHRY and CDR2 is SYGVKD.

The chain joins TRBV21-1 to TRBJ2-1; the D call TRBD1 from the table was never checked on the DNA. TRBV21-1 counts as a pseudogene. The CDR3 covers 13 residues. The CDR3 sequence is CANTGDSYNEQFF. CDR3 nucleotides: TGTGCCAACACAGGAGACTCCTACAATGAGCAGTTCTTC.

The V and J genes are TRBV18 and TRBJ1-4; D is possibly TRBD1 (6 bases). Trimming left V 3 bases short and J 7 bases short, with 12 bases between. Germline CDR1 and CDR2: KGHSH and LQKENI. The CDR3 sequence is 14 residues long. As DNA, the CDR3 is TGTGCCAGCTCACCGAACAGGGACGGTGAAAAACTGTTTTTT. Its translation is CASSPNRDGEKLFF.

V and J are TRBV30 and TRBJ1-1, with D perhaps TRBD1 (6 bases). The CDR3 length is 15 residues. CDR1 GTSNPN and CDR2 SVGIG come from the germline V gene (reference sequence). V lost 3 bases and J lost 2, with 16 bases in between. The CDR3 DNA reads TGTGCCTGGAGGGCCGTCCAGGGACATAACACTGAAGCTTTCTTT. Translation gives CAWRAVQGHNTEAFF. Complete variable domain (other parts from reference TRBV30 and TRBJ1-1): SQTIHQWPATLVQPVGSPLSLECTVEGTSNPNLYWYRQAAGRGLQLLFYSVGIGQISSEVPQNLSASRPQDRQFILSSKKLLLSDSGFYLCAWRAVQGHNTEAFFGQGTRLTVV.

DNA for the CDR3: TGCGCCAGCAGCGAACAGGGGCTGAGCACTGAAGCTTTCTTT. This gives the protein CASSEQGLSTEAFF. The chain recombines TRBV5-1 with TRBJ1-1; 7 bases line up with TRBD1. The CDR3 has 14 amino acids. The V segment lost 4 bases and the J segment 4 bases; nucleotides outside the gene matches: 7. Germline V CDR1 and CDR2: SGHRS, YFSETQ.

The CDR3 loop is CASSQAPGQNYEQYF. Written as DNA, the CDR3 is TGTGCCAGCAGCCAAGCTCCTGGACAGAACTACGAGCAGTACTTC. The rearrangement links TRBV3-1 (or the pseudogene TRBV3-2) to TRBJ2-7; D perhaps matches TRBD1 (6 bases). Looked up from germline, CDR1 is LGHDT and CDR2 is YNNKEL (reference sequence). Trimming removed 1 base at V and 3 bases at J, with 13 bases between. This CDR3 comprises 15 residues.

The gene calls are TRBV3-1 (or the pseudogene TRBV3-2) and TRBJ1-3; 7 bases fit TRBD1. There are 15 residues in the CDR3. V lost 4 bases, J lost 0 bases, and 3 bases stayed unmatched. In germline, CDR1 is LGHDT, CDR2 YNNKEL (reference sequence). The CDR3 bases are TGTGCCAGCAGCCTAGGGACAGTCTCTGGAAACACCATATATTTT. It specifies CASSLGTVSGNTIYF.

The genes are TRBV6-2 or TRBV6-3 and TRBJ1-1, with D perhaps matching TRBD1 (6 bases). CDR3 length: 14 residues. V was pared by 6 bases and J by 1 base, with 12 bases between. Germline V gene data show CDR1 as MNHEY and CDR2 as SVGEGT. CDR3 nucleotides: TGTGCCAGCAGCATAGGGGGATGGAACACTGAAGCTTTCTTT. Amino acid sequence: CASSIGGWNTEAFF.

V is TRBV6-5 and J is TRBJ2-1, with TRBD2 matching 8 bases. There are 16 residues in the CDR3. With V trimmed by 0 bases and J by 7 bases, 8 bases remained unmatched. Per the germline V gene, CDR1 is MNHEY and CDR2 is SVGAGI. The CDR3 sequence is CASSYSMAGGGNEQFF. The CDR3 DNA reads TGTGCCAGCAGTTACTCGATGGCGGGAGGAGGTAATGAGCAGTTCTTC.

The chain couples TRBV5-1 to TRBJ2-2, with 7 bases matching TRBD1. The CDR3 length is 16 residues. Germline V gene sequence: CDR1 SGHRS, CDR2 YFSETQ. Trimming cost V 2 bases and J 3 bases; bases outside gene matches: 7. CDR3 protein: CASSFSRGGDTGELFF. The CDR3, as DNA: TGCGCCAGCAGCTTTTCAAGAGGGGGCGACACCGGGGAGCTGTTTTTT.

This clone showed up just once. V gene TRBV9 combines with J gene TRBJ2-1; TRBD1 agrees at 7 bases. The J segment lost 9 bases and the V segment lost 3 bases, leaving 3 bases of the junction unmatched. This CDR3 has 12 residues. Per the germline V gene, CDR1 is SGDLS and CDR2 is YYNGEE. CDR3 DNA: TGTGCCAGCAGCGCTACAGGGGTTGAGCAGTTCTTC. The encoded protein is CASSATGVEQFF.

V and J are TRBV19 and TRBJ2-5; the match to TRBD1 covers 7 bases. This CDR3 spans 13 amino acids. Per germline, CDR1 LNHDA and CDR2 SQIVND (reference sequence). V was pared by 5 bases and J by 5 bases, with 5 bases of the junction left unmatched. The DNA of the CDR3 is TGTGCCAGTAGTGAGGGGGCTGTGGAGACCCAGTACTTC. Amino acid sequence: CASSEGAVETQYF.

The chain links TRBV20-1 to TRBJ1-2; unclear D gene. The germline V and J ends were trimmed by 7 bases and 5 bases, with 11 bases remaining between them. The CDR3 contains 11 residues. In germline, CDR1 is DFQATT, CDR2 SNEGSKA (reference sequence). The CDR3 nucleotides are TGCAGTGGTCCAGGCAGTTATGGCTACACCTTC. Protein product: CSGPGSYGYTF.

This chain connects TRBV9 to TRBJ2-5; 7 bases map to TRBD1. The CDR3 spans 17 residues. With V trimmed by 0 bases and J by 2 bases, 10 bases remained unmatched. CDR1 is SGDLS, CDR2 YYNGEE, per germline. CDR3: CASSVASSTGYQETQYF. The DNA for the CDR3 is TGTGCCAGCAGCGTAGCTTCATCGACAGGGTATCAAGAGACCCAGTACTTC.

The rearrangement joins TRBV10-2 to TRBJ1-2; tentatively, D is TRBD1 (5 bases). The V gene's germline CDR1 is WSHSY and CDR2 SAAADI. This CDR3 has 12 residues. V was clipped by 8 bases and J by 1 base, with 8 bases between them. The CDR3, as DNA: TGCGCCAGCGGGACTGATAACTATGGCTACACCTTC. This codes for CASGTDNYGYTF.

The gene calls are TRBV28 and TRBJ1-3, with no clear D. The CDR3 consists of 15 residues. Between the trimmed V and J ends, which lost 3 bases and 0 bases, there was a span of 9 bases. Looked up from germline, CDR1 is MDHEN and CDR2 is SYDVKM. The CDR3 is CASSLGGFSGNTIYF. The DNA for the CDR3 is TGTGCCAGCAGTTTGGGAGGGTTCTCTGGAAACACCATATATTTT.

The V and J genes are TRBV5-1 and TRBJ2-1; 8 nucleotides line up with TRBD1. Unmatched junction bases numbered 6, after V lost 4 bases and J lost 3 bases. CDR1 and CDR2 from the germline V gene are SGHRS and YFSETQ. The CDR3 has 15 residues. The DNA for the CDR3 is TGCGCCAGCAGCCCTGACAGGGGAAACTACAATGAGCAGTTCTTC. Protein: CASSPDRGNYNEQFF. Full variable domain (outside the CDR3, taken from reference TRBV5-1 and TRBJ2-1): KAGVTQTPRYLIKTRGQQVTLSCSPISGHRSVSWYQQTPGQGLQFLFEYFSETQRNKGNFPGRFSGRQFSNSRSEMNVSTLELGDSALYLCASSPDRGNYNEQFFGPGTRLTVL.

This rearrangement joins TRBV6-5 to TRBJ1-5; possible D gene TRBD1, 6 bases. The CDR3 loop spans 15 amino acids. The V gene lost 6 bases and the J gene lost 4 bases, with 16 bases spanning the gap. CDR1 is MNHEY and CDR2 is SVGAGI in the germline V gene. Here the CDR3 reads CASRLGTNPNQPQHF. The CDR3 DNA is TGTGCCAGCAGGCTCGGGACAAACCCTAATCAGCCCCAGCATTTT.

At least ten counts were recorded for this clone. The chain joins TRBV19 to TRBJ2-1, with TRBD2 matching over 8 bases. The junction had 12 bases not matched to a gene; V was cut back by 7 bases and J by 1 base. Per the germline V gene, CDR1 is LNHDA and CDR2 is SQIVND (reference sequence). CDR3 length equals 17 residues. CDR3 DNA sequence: TGTGCCAGTACCCCCTATAGGGGGACTAGGTCCTACAATGAGCAGTTCTTC. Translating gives CASTPYRGTRSYNEQFF.

The chain's CDR3 is CASRKRDRAGNTIYF. CDR3 nucleotide sequence: TGTGCCAGCAGAAAACGAGACAGGGCTGGAAACACCATATATTTT. V gene TRBV28 combines with J gene TRBJ1-3, with 7 bases that match TRBD1. Trimming removed 6 bases from V and 2 bases from J; junction bases left unmatched: 7. Germline-derived CDR1 and CDR2 are MDHEN and SYDVKM. This CDR3 is 15 amino acids long.

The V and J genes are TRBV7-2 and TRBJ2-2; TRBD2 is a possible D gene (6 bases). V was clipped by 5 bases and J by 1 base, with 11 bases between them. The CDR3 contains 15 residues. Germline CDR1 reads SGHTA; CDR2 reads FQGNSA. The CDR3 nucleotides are TGTGCCAGCAGCGGGGACTCGCTGAACACCGGGGAGCTGTTTTTT. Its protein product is CASSGDSLNTGELFF. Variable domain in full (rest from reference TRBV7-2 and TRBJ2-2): GAGVSQSPSNKVTEKGKDVELRCDPISGHTALYWYRQSLGQGLEFLIYFQGNSAPDKSGLPSDRFSAERTGGSVSTLTIQRTQQEDSAVYLCASSGDSLNTGELFFGEGSRLTVL.

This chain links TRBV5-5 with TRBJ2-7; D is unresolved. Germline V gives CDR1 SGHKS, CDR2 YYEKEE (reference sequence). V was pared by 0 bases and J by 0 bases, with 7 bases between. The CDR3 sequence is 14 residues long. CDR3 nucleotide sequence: TGTGCCAGCAGCTTGGGGCGGCTCTCCTACGAGCAGTACTTC. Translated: CASSLGRLSYEQYF.

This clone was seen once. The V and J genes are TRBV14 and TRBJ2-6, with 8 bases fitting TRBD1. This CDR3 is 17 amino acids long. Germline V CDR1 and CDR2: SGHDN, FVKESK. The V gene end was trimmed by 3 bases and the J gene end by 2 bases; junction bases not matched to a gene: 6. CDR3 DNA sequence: TGTGCCAGCAGCCAGATCCAGGGGGCTCCTGGGGCCAACGTCCTGACTTTC. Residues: CASSQIQGAPGANVLTF.